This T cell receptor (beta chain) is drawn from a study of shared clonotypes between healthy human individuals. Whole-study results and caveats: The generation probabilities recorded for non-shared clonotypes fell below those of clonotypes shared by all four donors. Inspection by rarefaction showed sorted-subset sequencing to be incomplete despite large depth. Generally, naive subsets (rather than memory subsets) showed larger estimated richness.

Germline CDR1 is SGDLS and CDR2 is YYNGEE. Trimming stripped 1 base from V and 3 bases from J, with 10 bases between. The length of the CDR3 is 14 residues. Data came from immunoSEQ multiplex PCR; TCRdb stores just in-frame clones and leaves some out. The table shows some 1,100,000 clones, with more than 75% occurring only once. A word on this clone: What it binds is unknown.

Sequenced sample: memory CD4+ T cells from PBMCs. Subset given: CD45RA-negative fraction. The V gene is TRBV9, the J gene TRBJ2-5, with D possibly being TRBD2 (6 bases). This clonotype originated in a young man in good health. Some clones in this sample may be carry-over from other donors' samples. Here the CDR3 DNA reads TGTGCCAGCAGCGTATCGACTAGAGAAGAGACCCAGTACTTC. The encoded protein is CASSVSTREETQYF. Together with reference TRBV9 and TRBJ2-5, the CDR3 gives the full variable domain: DSGVTQTPKHLITATGQRVTLRCSPRSGDLSVYWYQQSLDQGLQFLIQYYNGEERAKGNILERFSAQQFPDLHSELNLSSLELGDSALYFCASSVSTREETQYFGPGTRLLVL.